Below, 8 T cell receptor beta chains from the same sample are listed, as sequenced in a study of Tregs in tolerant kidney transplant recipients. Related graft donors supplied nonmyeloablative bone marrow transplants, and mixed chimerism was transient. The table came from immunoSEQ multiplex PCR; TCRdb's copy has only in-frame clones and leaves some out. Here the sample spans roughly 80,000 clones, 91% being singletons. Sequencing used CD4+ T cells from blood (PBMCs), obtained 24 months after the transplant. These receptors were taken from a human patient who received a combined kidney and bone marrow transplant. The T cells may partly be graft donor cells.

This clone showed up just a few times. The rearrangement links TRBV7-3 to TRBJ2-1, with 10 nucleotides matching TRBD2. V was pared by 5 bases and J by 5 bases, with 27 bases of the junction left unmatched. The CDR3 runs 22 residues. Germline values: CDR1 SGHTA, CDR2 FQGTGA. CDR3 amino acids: CASSLILKGMTGKGLANNEQFF. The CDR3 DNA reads TGTGCCAGCAGCCTCATTTTAAAGGGGATGACAGGGAAGGGACTAGCGAACAATGAGCAGTTCTTC.

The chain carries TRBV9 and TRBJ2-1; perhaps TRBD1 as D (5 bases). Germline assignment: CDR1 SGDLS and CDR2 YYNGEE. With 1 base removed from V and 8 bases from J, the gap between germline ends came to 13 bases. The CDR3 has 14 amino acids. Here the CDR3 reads CASSVRPGIDEQFF. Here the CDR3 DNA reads TGTGCCAGCAGCGTAAGGCCAGGGATCGATGAGCAGTTCTTC.

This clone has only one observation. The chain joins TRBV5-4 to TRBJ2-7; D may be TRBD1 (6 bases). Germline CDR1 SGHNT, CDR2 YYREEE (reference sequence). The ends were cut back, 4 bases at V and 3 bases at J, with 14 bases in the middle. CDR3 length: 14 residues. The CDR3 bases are TGTGCCAGCAGCGGGGCTCAGGGGCACTACGAGCAGTACTTC. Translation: CASSGAQGHYEQYF.

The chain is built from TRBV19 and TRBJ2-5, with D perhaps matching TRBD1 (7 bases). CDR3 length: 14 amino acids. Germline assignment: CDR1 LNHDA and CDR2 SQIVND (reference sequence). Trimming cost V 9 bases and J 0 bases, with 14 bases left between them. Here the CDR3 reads CASASGGNQETQYF. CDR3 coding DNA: TGTGCCAGCGCTTCAGGGGGGAACCAAGAGACCCAGTACTTC.

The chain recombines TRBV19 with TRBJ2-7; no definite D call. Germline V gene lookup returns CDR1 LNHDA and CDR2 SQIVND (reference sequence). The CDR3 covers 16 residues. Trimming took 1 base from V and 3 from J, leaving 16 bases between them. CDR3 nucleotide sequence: TGTGCCAGTAGTATAGGGTTATATGAGCGTTACTACGAGCAGTACTTC. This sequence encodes CASSIGLYERYYEQYF.

The CDR3 region has the DNA TGTGCCATCATGGCCAATGAGCAGTTCTTC. This codes for CAIMANEQFF. The chain couples TRBV10-3 to TRBJ2-1; no clear D. Germline V gene data show CDR1 as ENHRY and CDR2 as SYGVKD. Between the trimmed V and J ends, which lost 7 bases and 6 bases, there was a span of 4 bases. The CDR3 runs to 10 residues.

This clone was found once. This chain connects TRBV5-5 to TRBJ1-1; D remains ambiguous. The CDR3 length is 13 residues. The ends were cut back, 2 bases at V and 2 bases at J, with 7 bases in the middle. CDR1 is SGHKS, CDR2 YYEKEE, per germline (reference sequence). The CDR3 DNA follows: TGTGCCAGCAGCTTCCAGGTAAACACTGAAGCTTTCTTT. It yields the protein CASSFQVNTEAFF. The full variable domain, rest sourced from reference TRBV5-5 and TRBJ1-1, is DAGVTQSPTHLIKTRGQQVTLRCSPISGHKSVSWYQQVLGQGPQFIFQYYEKEERGRGNFPDRFSARQFPNYSSELNVNALLLGDSALYLCASSFQVNTEAFFGQGTRLTVV.

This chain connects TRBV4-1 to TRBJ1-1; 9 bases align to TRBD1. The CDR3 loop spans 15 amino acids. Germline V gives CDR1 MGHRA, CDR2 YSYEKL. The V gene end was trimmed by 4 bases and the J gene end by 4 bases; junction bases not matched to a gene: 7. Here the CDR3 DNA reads TGCGCCAGCAGCCTTAACAGGGGGCGGGTCACTGAAGCTTTCTTT. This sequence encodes CASSLNRGRVTEAFF.